This T cell receptor (beta chain) was obtained from a study of T cell responses to AZD1222 COVID-19 vaccine (dated by TCRdb to the early 2020s). As for the study more broadly: AZD1222 recipients whose second dose came at about 4 weeks and those whose second dose came at about 12 weeks were combined into one group, since spike-specific TCR depth and breadth did not differ between the two schedules. Trial participants were enrolled by age into subgroups of 18-55, 56-69 and 70-plus years, and about 150, 27 and 61 TCR-sequenced participants, respectively, were included in these subgroups. A total of 233 trial participants underwent TCR sequencing, of whom 207 had received two doses of AZD1222 and about 26 had received two doses of the MenACWY control vaccine.

As concerns this clone: Its antigen has not been determined. Within one base of it there is no much larger clone, and no base qualities were kept.

Overall results and qualifications from the work: Reportedly, close to half of the unique spike-specific TCRs recognized epitopes lying outside the regions that are mutated in the B.1.351 and B.1.1.7 variants. The 56-69-year group was small, and its depth increase did not reach significance, likely because of low power. Because no samples from the day 14 peak response were available, repertoires could be characterized only after the peak T cell response. Spike-specific TCR breadth and depth rose significantly after two AZD1222 doses compared with day 0 and with MenACWY recipients. The whole spike protein was spanned by vaccine-associated CD4 TCRs, and dominant responses were seen in regions 160-218 and 743-854. Most participants were white British and females outnumbered males, and the authors suggested that clonal diversity may have been underestimated. Conclusions about previously exposed vaccinees were limited because only five to seven AZD1222 recipients were SARS-CoV-2 seropositive at baseline.

In the germline V gene, CDR1 corresponds to SGHVS and CDR2 to FQNEAQ. The CDR3 goes from the cysteine to the phenylalanine over 15 residues. The sequence is cut down to CDR3 DNA, 45 bases in frame from base 1. V is cut by 0 bases and J by 4 bases, and the space between the germline ends is 11 bases. The CDR3 regions of human TCRbeta chains were subjected to immunosequencing. Per the original workflow: Repertoire TCRs were matched against a reference library of SARS-CoV-2-specific TCRs generated with the MIRA antigen-specificity platform. Breadth meant the fraction of unique TCRs that were SARS-CoV-2-associated, whereas depth meant the fraction of total T cells that were SARS-CoV-2-associated. Using the MIRA data, every spike-specific TCR was mapped to the spike region that the TCR reacted to and assigned to either a CD4 or a CD8 class. Log10-transformed breadth and depth values were compared by one-way ANOVA with Sidak's multiple comparisons tests. Entries here come from immuneACCESS through TCRdb and include only in-frame sequences with V and J called. Some clones fail to appear in such tables; in the studies checked, an unresolved V gene covers under half of the shortfall, and the cause of the remainder is unknown. Clone size and V and J calls were adopted from that table, with D and trimming inferred from the DNA. The sample table shows over 150,000 clones, and around nine tenths are seen once. The top ten hold over 1.5% of the sample.

Read against the paper, the sample's time point label means: baseline before first vaccination. The vaccinee samples were drawn from two UK trials, COV001 and COV002, one of which was a single-blind randomized controlled phase 2/3 trial testing AZD1222 (ChAdOx1 nCoV-19) in healthy adults. For TCRbeta chain sequencing, PBMC samples were collected from trial participants at day 0 and at day 28 after the second dose. This TCR was sampled from an adult in good health. The sample was peripheral blood, taken on day 0 of AZD1222 vaccination. The chain links TRBV7-8 with TRBJ2-3, with the D gene tentatively TRBD1 or TRBD2, based on 5 matching bases in each. The sequence in DNA is TGTGCCAGCAGCTTAGCGGTGAGGGGCCCAGATACGCAGTATTTT. This yields the protein CASSLAVRGPDTQYF.